Below, one T cell receptor beta chain is given with its context. The sample is drawn from a study of blood T cell repertoires in COVID-19. The wider study: Sites across the United States, Italy and Spain contributed samples from acute and convalescent COVID-19.

Original methodology: Reference gene primer amplification gave nucleated cell count estimates. Sequencing used immunoSEQ multiplex PCR; TCRdb keeps in-frame clones, though not all of them. V and J calls and clone size are copied from that table; D and trimming were computed from the DNA. The top ten hold 9.7% of the sample, which has some 240,000 clones, 75% to 85% seen once. Germline V gene data show CDR1 as SGHRS and CDR2 as YFSETQ. The CDR3 is 14 residues long. Deletions cut 6 bases from V and 2 bases from J, with 14 bases between. The rearrangement uses TRBV5-1 and TRBJ1-1; TRBD1 is a possible D gene (5 bases). The material sequenced was peripheral blood. The origin of this receptor is a man aged 45-60 years with active or convalescent COVID-19. CDR3 sequence (DNA): TGCGCCAGCACCCAAGGGGCGTTAAACACTGAAGCTTTCTTT. The encoded protein is CASTQGALNTEAFF.